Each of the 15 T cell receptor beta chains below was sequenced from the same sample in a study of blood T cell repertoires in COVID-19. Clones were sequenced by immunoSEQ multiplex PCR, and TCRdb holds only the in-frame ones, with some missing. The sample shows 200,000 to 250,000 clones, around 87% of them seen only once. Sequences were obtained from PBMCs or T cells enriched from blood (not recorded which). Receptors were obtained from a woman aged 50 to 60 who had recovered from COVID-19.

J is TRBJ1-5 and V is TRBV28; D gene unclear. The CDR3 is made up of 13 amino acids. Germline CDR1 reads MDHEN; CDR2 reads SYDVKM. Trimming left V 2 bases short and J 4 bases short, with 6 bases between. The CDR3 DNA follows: TGTGCCAGCAGTTTAAGCCCGAATCAGCCCCAGCATTTT. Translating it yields CASSLSPNQPQHF.

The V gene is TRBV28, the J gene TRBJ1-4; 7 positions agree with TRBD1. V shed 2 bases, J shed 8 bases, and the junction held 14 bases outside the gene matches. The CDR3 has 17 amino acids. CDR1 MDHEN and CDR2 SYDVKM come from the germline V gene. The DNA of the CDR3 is TGTGCCAGCAGTTTAGCCGGACGGCGGAGGGGGCAGGAAAAACTGTTTTTT. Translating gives CASSLAGRRRGQEKLFF.

As DNA, the CDR3 is TGTGCCAGCAGCTTGAGGAACACTGAAGCTTTCTTT. This sequence encodes CASSLRNTEAFF. This chain joins TRBV11-2 and TRBJ1-1; D unclear. Germline V gives CDR1 SGHAT, CDR2 FQNNGV. The CDR3 loop spans 12 amino acids. Trimming left V 3 bases short and J 1 base short, with 3 bases between.

CDR3 DNA sequence: TGTGCCAGCAGCGTAGATCGGGGGGGAGGGTTAGAGACCCAGTACTTC. It translates to CASSVDRGGGLETQYF. The chain recombines TRBV9 with TRBJ2-5; 8 nucleotides match TRBD2. The CDR3 is 16 amino acids. V lost 0 bases, J lost 4 bases, and 8 bases stayed unmatched. From germline, CDR1 is SGDLS and CDR2 YYNGEE.

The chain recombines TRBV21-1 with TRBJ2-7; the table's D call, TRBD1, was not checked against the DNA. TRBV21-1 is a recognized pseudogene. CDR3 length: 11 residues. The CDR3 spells CARQGGYEQYF. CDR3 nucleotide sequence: TGTGCCAGACAGGGGGGCTACGAGCAGTACTTC.

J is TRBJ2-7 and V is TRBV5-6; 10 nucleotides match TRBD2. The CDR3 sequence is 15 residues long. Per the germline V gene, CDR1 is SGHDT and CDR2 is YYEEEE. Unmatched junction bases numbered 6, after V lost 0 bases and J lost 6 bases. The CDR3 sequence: CASSLGLAGVVEQYF. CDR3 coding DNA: TGTGCCAGCAGCTTGGGGCTAGCGGGAGTTGTCGAGCAGTACTTC. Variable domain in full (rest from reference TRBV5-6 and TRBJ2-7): DAGVTQSPTHLIKTRGQQVTLRCSPKSGHDTVSWYQQALGQGPQFIFQYYEEEERQRGNFPDRFSGHQFPNYSSELNVNALLLGDSALYLCASSLGLAGVVEQYFGPGTRLTVT.

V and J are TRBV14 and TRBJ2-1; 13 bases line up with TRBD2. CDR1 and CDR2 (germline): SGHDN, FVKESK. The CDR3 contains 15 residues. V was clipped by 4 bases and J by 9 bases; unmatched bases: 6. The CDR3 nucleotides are TGTGCCAGCAGCCGACTAGCGGGAGGTTATCGTGAGCAGTTCTTC. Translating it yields CASSRLAGGYREQFF.

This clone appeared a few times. The CDR3, as DNA: TGTGCCAGCAGCTTAGGGGGCGGCACTGAAGCTTTCTTT. Amino acid sequence: CASSLGGGTEAFF. The V call is TRBV7-6, the J call TRBJ1-1; D possibly corresponds to TRBD1 (5 bases). Per germline, CDR1 SGHVS and CDR2 FNYEAQ. With 1 base removed from V and 4 bases from J, the gap between germline ends came to 7 bases. This CDR3 spans 13 amino acids.

CDR3 loop: CASSRETSGTEAFF. The CDR3 nucleotides are TGTGCCAGCAGCCGGGAGACTAGCGGTACTGAAGCTTTCTTT. The rearrangement uses TRBV3-1 (or the pseudogene TRBV3-2) and TRBJ1-1; D call uncertain. The CDR3 runs to 14 residues. The germline V and J ends were trimmed by 4 bases and 5 bases, with 14 bases remaining between them. The germline V gene encodes CDR1 LGHDT and CDR2 YNNKEL (reference sequence).

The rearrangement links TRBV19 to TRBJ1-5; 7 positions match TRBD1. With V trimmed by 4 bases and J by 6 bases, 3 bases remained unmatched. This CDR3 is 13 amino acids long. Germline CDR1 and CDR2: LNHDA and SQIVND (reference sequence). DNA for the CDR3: TGTGCCAGTAGTACAGGGGGTCGTCAGCCCCAGCATTTT. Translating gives CASSTGGRQPQHF.

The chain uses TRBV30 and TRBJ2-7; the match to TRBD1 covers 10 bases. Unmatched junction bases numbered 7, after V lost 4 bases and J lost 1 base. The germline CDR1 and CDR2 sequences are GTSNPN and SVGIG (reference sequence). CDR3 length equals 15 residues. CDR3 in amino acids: CAWTMGTGASYEQYF. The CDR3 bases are TGTGCCTGGACAATGGGGACAGGGGCTTCCTACGAGCAGTACTTC.

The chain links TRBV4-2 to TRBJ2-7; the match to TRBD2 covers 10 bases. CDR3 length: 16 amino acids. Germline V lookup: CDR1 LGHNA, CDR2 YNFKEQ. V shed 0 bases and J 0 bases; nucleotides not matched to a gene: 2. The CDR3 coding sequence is TGTGCCAGCAGCCAAGAGGTAGCGGGAGGCTCCTACGAGCAGTACTTC. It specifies CASSQEVAGGSYEQYF.

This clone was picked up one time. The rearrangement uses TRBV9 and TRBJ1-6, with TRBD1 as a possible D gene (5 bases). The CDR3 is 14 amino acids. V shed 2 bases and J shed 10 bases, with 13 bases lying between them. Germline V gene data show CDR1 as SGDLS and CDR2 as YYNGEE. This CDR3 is CASSVGGGWSPLHF. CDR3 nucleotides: TGTGCCAGCAGCGTGGGGGGGGGTTGGTCACCCCTCCACTTT.

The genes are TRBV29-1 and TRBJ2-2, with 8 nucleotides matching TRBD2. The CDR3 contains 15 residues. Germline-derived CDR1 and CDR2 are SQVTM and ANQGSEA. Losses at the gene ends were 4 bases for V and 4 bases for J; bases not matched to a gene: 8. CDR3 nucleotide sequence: TGCAGCGTTGCGGGAGGGGAATGGGTCACCGGGGAGCTGTTTTTT. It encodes CSVAGGEWVTGELFF.

CDR3: CASSLSNSLEAFF. CDR3 DNA sequence: TGTGCCAGCAGCTTAAGTAACAGCTTAGAAGCTTTCTTT. The chain carries TRBV11-2 and TRBJ1-1; D gene unclear. V was cut by 2 bases and J by 8 bases, with 12 bases left in between. This CDR3 contains 13 residues. From germline, CDR1 is SGHAT and CDR2 FQNNGV.